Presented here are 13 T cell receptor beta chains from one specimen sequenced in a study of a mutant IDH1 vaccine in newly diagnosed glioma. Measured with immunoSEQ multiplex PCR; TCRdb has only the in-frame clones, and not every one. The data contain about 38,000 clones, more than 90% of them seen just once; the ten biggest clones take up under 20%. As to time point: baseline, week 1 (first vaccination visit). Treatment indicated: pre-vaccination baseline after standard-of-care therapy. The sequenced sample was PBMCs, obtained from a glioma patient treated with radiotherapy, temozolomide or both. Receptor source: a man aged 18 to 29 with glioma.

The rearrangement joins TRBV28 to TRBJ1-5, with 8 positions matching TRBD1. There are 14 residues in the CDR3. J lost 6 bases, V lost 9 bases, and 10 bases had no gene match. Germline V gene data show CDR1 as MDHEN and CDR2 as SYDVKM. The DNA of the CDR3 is TGTGCCAGTTCCTCAGGGGGCCGGGGTCAGCCCCAGCATTTT. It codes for CASSSGGRGQPQHF.

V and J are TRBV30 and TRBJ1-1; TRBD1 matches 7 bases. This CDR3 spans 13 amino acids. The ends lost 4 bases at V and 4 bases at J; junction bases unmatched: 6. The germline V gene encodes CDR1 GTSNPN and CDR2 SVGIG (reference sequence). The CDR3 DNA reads TGTGCCTGGACAGGGGGGGCCTCCACTGAAGCTTTCTTT. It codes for CAWTGGASTEAFF.

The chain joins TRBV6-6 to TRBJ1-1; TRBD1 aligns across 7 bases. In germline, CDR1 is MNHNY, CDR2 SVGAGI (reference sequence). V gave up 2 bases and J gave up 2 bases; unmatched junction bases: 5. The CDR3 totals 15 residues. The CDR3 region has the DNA TGTGCCAGCAGTTACGGGGACAGTCGTAACACTGAAGCTTTCTTT. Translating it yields CASSYGDSRNTEAFF.

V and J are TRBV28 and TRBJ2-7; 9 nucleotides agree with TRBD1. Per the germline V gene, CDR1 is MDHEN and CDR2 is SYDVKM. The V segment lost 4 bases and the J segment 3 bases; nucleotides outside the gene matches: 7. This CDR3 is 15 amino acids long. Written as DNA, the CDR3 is TGTGCCAGCAGTTCCCCCGGGACAGGGATCTACGAGCAGTACTTC. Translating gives CASSSPGTGIYEQYF.

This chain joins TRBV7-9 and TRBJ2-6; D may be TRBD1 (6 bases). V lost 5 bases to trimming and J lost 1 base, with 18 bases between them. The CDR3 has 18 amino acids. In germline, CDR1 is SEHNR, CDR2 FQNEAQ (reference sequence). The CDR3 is CASSPVGTISSGANVLTF. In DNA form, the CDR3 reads TGTGCCAGCAGCCCAGTCGGGACAATCAGTTCTGGGGCCAACGTCCTGACTTTC.

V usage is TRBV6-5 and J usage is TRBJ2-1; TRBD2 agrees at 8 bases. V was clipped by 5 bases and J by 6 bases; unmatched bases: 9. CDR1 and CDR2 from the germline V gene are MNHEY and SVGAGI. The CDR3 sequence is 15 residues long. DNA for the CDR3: TGTGCCAGCAGTCAGCTTAGCGGGAAGCTCAATGAGCAGTTCTTC. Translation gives CASSQLSGKLNEQFF.

This CDR3 reads CASSLVAANYGYTF. The CDR3 coding sequence is TGTGCCAGCAGCTTAGTGGCAGCTAACTATGGCTACACCTTC. The V gene is TRBV7-9, the J gene TRBJ1-2; D is ambiguous. The CDR3 runs to 14 residues. The germline gives CDR1 SEHNR, CDR2 FQNEAQ (reference sequence). Deletions cut 1 base from V and 0 bases from J, with 6 bases between.

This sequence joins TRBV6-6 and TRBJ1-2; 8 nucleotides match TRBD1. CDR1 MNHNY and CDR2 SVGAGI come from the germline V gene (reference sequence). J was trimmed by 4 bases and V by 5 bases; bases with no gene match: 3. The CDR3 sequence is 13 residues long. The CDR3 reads CASSRDRLYGYTF. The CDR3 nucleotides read TGTGCCAGCAGTAGGGACAGGCTCTATGGCTACACCTTC.

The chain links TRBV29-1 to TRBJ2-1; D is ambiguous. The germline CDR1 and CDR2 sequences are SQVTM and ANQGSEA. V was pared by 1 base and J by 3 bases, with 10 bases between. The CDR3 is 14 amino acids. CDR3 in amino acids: CSVEGGRHYNEQFF. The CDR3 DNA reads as TGCAGCGTTGAAGGGGGTCGCCACTACAATGAGCAGTTCTTC.

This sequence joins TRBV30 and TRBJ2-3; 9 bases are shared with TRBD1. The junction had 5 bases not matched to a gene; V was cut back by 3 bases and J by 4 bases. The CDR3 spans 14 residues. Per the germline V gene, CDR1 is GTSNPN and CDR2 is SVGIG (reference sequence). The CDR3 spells CAWRDRGFPDTQYF. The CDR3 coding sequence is TGTGCCTGGAGGGACAGGGGTTTTCCAGATACGCAGTATTTT.

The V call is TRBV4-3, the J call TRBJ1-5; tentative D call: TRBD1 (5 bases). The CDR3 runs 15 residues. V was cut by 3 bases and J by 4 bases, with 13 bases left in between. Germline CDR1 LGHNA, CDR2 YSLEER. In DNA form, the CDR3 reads TGCGCCAGCAGCCAGTCCACCGGGACGAATCAGCCCCAGCATTTT. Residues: CASSQSTGTNQPQHF.

The CDR3 region has the DNA TGCGCCAGCAGCTTGGCCCAACTAGCGGGAGGGCAAGAGACCCAGTACTTC. It is translated as CASSLAQLAGGQETQYF. V is TRBV5-1 and J is TRBJ2-5; 13 bases map to TRBD2. Trimming removed 0 bases from V and 2 bases from J; junction bases left unmatched: 4. The CDR3 is 17 residues long. The germline CDR1 and CDR2 sequences are SGHRS and YFSETQ.

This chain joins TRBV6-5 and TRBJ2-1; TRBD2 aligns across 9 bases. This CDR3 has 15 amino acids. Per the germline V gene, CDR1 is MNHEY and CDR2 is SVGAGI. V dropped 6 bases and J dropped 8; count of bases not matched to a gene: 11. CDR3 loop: CASSLIAGAAHEQFF. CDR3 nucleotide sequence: TGTGCCAGCAGCCTTATAGCGGGAGCTGCGCATGAGCAGTTCTTC.